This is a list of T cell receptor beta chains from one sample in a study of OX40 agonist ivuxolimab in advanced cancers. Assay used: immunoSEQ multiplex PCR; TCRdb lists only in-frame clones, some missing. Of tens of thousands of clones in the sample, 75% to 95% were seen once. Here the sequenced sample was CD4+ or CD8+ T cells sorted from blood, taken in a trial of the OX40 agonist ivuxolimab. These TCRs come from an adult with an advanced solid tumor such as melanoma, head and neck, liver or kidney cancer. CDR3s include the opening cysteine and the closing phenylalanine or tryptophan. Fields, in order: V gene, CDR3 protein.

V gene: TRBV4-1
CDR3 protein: CASSQDLRRPNTGELFF

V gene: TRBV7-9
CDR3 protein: CASSLTAQQYF

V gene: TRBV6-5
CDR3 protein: CASSYSGLDTEAFF

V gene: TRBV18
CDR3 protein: CASSSDNRPTNEKLFF

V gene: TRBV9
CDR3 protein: CASSVGTGTSGTPYEQYF

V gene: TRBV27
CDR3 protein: CASSLRPRIRDSPLHF

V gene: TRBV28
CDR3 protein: CASIQGTSPQPQHF

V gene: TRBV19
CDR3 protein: CASSSRDIHKNIQYF

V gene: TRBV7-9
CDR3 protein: CASSLGEGNTIYF

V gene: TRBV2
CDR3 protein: CASSEALQVETQYF

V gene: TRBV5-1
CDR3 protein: CASSAGQGTDTQYF

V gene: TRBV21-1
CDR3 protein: CASRLAGESYEQYF

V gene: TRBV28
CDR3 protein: CASSRGGKPNTEAFF

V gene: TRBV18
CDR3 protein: CASSPGQGVYGYTF

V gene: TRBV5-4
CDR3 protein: CASSLGGVLYEQYF

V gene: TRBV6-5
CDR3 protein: CASSYDGGVTDTQYF

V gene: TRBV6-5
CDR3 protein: CASSLGQGISPLHF

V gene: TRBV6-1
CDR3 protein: CASSDPGRDEPQHF

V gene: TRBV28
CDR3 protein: CASSTPSGANTGELFF

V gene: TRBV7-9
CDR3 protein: CASSLSGTSGRYAYNEQFF

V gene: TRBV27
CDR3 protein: CANQETQYF

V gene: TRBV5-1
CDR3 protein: CASSFQGSSYNEQFF

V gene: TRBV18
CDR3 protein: CASSHGQSSTDTQYF

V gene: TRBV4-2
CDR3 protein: CASSQVISYEQYF

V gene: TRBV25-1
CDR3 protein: CASRAGGLQLAEAFF

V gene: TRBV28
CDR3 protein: CASSSSRADRTRNQPQHF

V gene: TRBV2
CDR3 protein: CASSRGAYEQYF

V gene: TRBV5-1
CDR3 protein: CASSTQGYEQYF

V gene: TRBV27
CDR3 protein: CASSFGSRTGSTEAFF

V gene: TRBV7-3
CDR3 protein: CASSSGVGKGELFF

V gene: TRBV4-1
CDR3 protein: CASSQDGSSSYNEQFF

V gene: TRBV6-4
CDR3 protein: CASSVRTGPIYEQYF

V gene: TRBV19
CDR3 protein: CASKAQWGAGTQYF

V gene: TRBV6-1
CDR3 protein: CASSESGTGGYTF

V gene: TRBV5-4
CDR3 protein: CASSPPGTYEQYF

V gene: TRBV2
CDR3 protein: CASREGSGRLNEQFF

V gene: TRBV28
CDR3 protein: CASRSTGNQPQHF

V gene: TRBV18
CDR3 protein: CASSPFQGQSTDTQYF

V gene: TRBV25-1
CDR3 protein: CASSPGVRETQYF

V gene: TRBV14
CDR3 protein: CASSHRVGTPYQETQYF

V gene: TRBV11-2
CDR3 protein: CASSLDWTEQYF

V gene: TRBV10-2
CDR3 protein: CASGRGVVVYNEQFF

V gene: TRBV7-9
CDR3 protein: CASSSQTGRSYNEQFF

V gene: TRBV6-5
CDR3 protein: CASSWGGQGSDTQYF

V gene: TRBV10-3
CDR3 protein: CAIRDSVSYEQYF

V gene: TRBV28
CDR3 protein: CASSLNGAENQPQHF

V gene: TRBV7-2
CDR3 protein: CASSLARRGARTDTQYF

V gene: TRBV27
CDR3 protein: CASSYRGLEQYF

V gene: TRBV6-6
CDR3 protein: CASSRTGTGGYGYTF

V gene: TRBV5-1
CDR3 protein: CASSLGGQRNTEAFF

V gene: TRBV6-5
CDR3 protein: CASRPGQSSYEQYF

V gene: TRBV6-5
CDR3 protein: CATSGTRGSNQPQHF

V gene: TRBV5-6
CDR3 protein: CASSSLAARQETQYF

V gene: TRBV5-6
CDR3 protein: CASSLLTGTGDINEQFF

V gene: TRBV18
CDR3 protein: CASSPRDNEQFF

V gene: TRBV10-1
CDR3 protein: CASSPGGYGELFF

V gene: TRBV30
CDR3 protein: CAWVGWAVSNSNQPQHF

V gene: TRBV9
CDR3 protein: CASSVVGSGSIFEQFF

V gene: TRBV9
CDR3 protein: CASSVESGLAGVQDTQYF